The 24 T cell receptor beta chains listed next were all sequenced from one sample in a study of Ad26.COV2.S vaccination and SARS-CoV-2 variants. The data were produced by immunoSEQ multiplex PCR, yet TCRdb's version contains in-frame clones alone and is incomplete. The profile shows under 150,000 clones, more than 80% of them singletons. The material was peripheral blood, obtained after recovery from COVID-19. These receptors were taken from a human donor who had recovered from COVID-19.

This chain connects TRBV27 to TRBJ1-2, with TRBD1 matching 7 bases. This CDR3 is 13 amino acids long. The junction had 4 bases not matched to a gene; V was cut back by 5 bases and J by 4 bases. Germline loops: CDR1 MNHEY, CDR2 SMNVEV (reference sequence). The CDR3 coding sequence is TGTGCCAGCAGTGAGACAGGGATCTATGGCTACACCTTC. Amino acid sequence: CASSETGIYGYTF.

This chain connects TRBV28 to TRBJ1-1, with 7 bases fitting TRBD1. V lost 5 bases to trimming and J lost 8 bases; unmatched junction nucleotides: 5. The CDR3 spans 12 residues. CDR1 MDHEN and CDR2 SYDVKM come from the germline V gene. For the CDR3, the DNA is TGTGCCAGCAGTATACCGACAGGGGAAGCTTTCTTT. Its protein product is CASSIPTGEAFF.

The rearrangement links TRBV6-5 to TRBJ1-6; maybe TRBD1 (5 bases). CDR1 is MNHEY and CDR2 is SVGAGI in the germline V gene. The germline V and J ends were trimmed by 7 bases and 6 bases, with 10 bases remaining between them. This CDR3 comprises 13 residues. In nucleotides, the CDR3 is TGTGCCAGCATGCAGGGAGGTAATTCACCCCTCCACTTT. It codes for CASMQGGNSPLHF.

The chain has TRBV2 and TRBJ2-1, with 16 bases lining up with TRBD2. V shed 5 bases and J 7 bases; nucleotides not matched to a gene: 17. CDR1 and CDR2 from the germline V gene are SNHLY and FYNNEI. This CDR3 comprises 20 residues. CDR3 amino acids: CASSQIPGTSGGAGLNEQFF. The CDR3 DNA is TGTGCCAGCAGTCAGATACCCGGGACTAGCGGGGGGGCCGGTTTAAATGAGCAGTTCTTC.

This clone was detected only once. The V gene is TRBV7-6, the J gene TRBJ1-4; D is perhaps TRBD1 (6 bases). Trimming removed 1 base from V and 3 bases from J, with 9 bases in between. Germline V gene sequence: CDR1 SGHVS, CDR2 FNYEAQ. The CDR3 consists of 15 residues. The CDR3 region has the DNA TGTGCCAGCAGCTTAGGGGGGCTGGCTAATGAAAAACTGTTTTTT. Protein: CASSLGGLANEKLFF.

The chain couples TRBV7-2 to TRBJ2-2; D is uncertain. V lost 1 base and J lost 0, with 3 bases in between. The germline gives CDR1 SGHTA, CDR2 FQGNSA. The CDR3 covers 14 residues. The CDR3: CASSLEANTGELFF. CDR3 nucleotides: TGTGCCAGCAGCTTAGAGGCGAACACCGGGGAGCTGTTTTTT.

The chain uses TRBV7-9 and TRBJ2-5, with 12 bases lining up with TRBD2. Germline trimming cut 6 bases from V and 3 bases from J; bases unmatched to any gene: 2. The germline V gene has CDR1 SEHNR and CDR2 FQNEAQ (reference sequence). The CDR3 has 14 residues. CDR3 amino acids: CASRPSGGEETQYF. As DNA, the CDR3 is TGTGCCAGCAGACCTAGCGGGGGGGAAGAGACCCAGTACTTC.

The gene calls are TRBV9 and TRBJ1-6; TRBD1 is a possible D gene (5 bases). The germline V and J ends were trimmed by 3 bases and 2 bases, with 9 bases remaining between them. The CDR3 extends over 15 amino acids. CDR1 and CDR2 (germline): SGDLS, YYNGEE. DNA for the CDR3: TGTGCCAGCAGCGGAGGGGTCCCCTATAATTCACCCCTCCACTTT. Translating it yields CASSGGVPYNSPLHF. Looking up the rest from reference TRBV9 and TRBJ1-6 gives the full variable domain: DSGVTQTPKHLITATGQRVTLRCSPRSGDLSVYWYQQSLDQGLQFLIQYYNGEERAKGNILERFSAQQFPDLHSELNLSSLELGDSALYFCASSGGVPYNSPLHFGNGTRLTVT.

The J gene is TRBJ2-2, the V gene TRBV7-9; perhaps TRBD2 as D (6 bases). This CDR3 is 17 amino acids long. Germline-derived CDR1 and CDR2 are SEHNR and FQNEAQ (reference sequence). Trimming removed 5 bases from V and 3 bases from J, with 19 bases in between. The CDR3 coding sequence is TGTGCCAGCAGCATCTCCCCCCGCAGGGAGGACACCGGGGAGCTGTTTTTT. It specifies CASSISPRREDTGELFF.

This clone is a singleton in its sample. The chain carries TRBV9 and TRBJ2-1, with a tentative D call TRBD2 (6 bases). Germline CDR1 is SGDLS and CDR2 is YYNGEE. The CDR3 consists of 21 residues. V was shortened by 1 base and J by 8 bases, with 34 bases between the two germline ends. The CDR3 region has the DNA TGTGCCAGCAGCGTATCGGTAAGCGGGCAACAGACCCAAGGCCACAGCCATGAGCAGTTCTTC. This encodes CASSVSVSGQQTQGHSHEQFF.

This chain joins TRBV6-1 and TRBJ2-1, with D possibly being TRBD2 (5 bases). Germline assignment: CDR1 MNHNS and CDR2 SASEGT. The CDR3 contains 16 residues. The V gene lost 3 bases and the J gene lost 2 bases, with 14 bases spanning the gap. CDR3 nucleotide sequence: TGTGCCAGCAGTGACGAAGCGGAAAAACCCTACAATGAGCAGTTCTTC. Amino acid sequence: CASSDEAEKPYNEQFF.

The chain is built from TRBV5-1 and TRBJ2-2, with 7 bases lining up with TRBD1. The CDR3 covers 15 residues. Germline V lookup: CDR1 SGHRS, CDR2 YFSETQ. V was clipped by 5 bases and J by 2 bases; unmatched bases: 6. The DNA for the CDR3 is TGCGCCAGCAGTCGACAGGGCCCTAACACCGGGGAGCTGTTTTTT. Its protein product is CASSRQGPNTGELFF.

The chain uses TRBV20-1 and TRBJ2-5; 9 bases are a match to TRBD2. The V segment lost 3 bases and the J segment 7 bases; nucleotides outside the gene matches: 9. The length of the CDR3 is 14 residues. Looked up from germline, CDR1 is DFQATT and CDR2 is SNEGSKA (reference sequence). The CDR3 sequence: CSASEGLAMGTQYF. CDR3 coding DNA: TGCAGTGCTAGTGAGGGACTAGCAATGGGGACCCAGTACTTC.

The V and J genes are TRBV15 and TRBJ1-2, with a weak D call TRBD1 (5 bases). The CDR3 runs to 16 residues. V was trimmed by 5 bases and J by 3 bases, leaving 19 bases between them. Germline assignment: CDR1 LNHNV and CDR2 YYDKDF (reference sequence). The CDR3 DNA reads TGTGCCACCAGCCAAGAGACGGGGGTGAGGGACTATGGCTACACCTTC. Translating it yields CATSQETGVRDYGYTF.

This chain joins TRBV28 and TRBJ1-5; no clear D. This CDR3 comprises 16 residues. V lost 1 base and J 3 bases, leaving 13 bases between the germline ends. Germline V gives CDR1 MDHEN, CDR2 SYDVKM. The CDR3 sequence: CASSLSQTRFNQPQHF. The CDR3 nucleotides are TGTGCCAGCAGTTTATCCCAAACAAGGTTCAATCAGCCCCAGCATTTT.

This chain links TRBV19 with TRBJ2-1; 8 bases map to TRBD1. Germline CDR1 and CDR2: LNHDA and SQIVND (reference sequence). The CDR3 totals 15 residues. V dropped 3 bases and J dropped 8; count of bases not matched to a gene: 9. The CDR3 DNA sequence: TGTGCCAGTAGTATCCACAGGGGGGTAGGTTATGAGCAGTTCTTC. As protein: CASSIHRGVGYEQFF.

As to this clone: The sample holds other DNA sequences that translate to the same CDR3. The rearrangement links TRBV28 to TRBJ2-7, with 10 bases fitting TRBD2. The CDR3 spans 15 residues. Germline loops: CDR1 MDHEN, CDR2 SYDVKM. The junction had 7 bases not matched to a gene; V was cut back by 6 bases and J by 2 bases. CDR3 residues: CASRQLAGGTYEQYF. The CDR3 DNA follows: TGTGCCAGCAGGCAATTAGCGGGGGGAACCTACGAGCAGTACTTC.

This chain's CDR3 is CASSLFGNYQPQHF. For the CDR3, the DNA is TGTGCCAGCAGCTTGTTCGGCAATTATCAGCCCCAGCATTTT. This rearrangement joins TRBV7-8 to TRBJ1-5, with no clear D. Germline assignment: CDR1 SGHVS and CDR2 FQNEAQ. The V end lost 3 bases, the J end lost 5 bases, and 11 bases lay between the germline ends. This CDR3 is 14 amino acids long.

V gene TRBV28 combines with J gene TRBJ2-3; 7 nucleotides agree with TRBD1. Germline CDR1 and CDR2: MDHEN and SYDVKM. The length of the CDR3 is 13 residues. V lost 7 bases to trimming and J lost 5 bases; unmatched junction nucleotides: 6. Here the CDR3 reads CASTGTAVDTQYF. In DNA, the CDR3 is TGTGCCAGCACCGGGACAGCAGTAGATACGCAGTATTTT.

CDR3 nucleotide sequence: TGCGCCAGCAGCCAAGACCGAAACTCCCCCTATGGCTACACCTTC. Amino acid sequence: CASSQDRNSPYGYTF. The chain employs TRBV4-3 and TRBJ1-2, with D unresolved. From germline, CDR1 is LGHNA and CDR2 YSLEER. The V and J ends lost 0 bases and 4 bases respectively, with 12 bases between them. This CDR3 comprises 15 residues.

The gene calls are TRBV19 and TRBJ2-3, with TRBD2 as a possible D gene (6 bases). From germline, CDR1 is LNHDA and CDR2 SQIVND (reference sequence). The CDR3 length is 13 residues. V was clipped by 7 bases and J by 2 bases, with 10 bases between them. The CDR3 region has the DNA TGTGCCAGTACAGGAGGGTACACAGATACGCAGTATTTT. Its translation is CASTGGYTDTQYF.

This clone was detected only once. The rearrangement joins TRBV7-2 to TRBJ1-6, with D possibly TRBD1 on 6 matching bases. The CDR3 covers 15 residues. The germline gives CDR1 SGHTA, CDR2 FQGNSA. The V end was cut by 2 bases, the J end by 10 bases, with 15 bases between. The CDR3 bases are TGTGCCAGCAGCTTATTCCCAGGGGTAGGATCACCCCTCCACTTT. It is translated as CASSLFPGVGSPLHF.

This sequence joins TRBV30 and TRBJ2-1; 11 nucleotides match TRBD1. V was clipped by 5 bases and J by 3 bases; unmatched bases: 9. Germline CDR1 GTSNPN, CDR2 SVGIG (reference sequence). The CDR3 sequence is 16 residues long. The CDR3 nucleotides are TGTGCCTGGGCAATCTACGGGACAGGGGGCTACAATGAGCAGTTCTTC. It codes for CAWAIYGTGGYNEQFF.

This sequence joins TRBV6-5 and TRBJ1-2; tentative D call: TRBD1 (5 bases). The germline V gene encodes CDR1 MNHEY and CDR2 SVGAGI. This CDR3 has 14 residues. V dropped 4 bases and J dropped 4 bases, with 13 bases sitting between them. CDR3 in amino acids: CASSSTPTGYGYTF. CDR3 sequence (DNA): TGTGCCAGCAGTTCCACACCTACAGGCTATGGCTACACCTTC.